These 7 T cell receptor beta chains came from one sample sequenced in a study of T-cell memory formation after mild COVID-19. TCRdb redid the calling of the 5' RACE reads with MiXCR, one entry per CDR3 protein. The sample has about 260,000 distinct CDR3 sequences, about a sixth seen once. Sample: PBMCs or a T cell subset sorted from them (not recorded which). The receptors here all came from a man aged 18 to 30 who had mild COVID-19 (a few samples of this study predate the infection). Cell type and time point are not known.

As to this clonotype: A junction end diverges from the germline sequence, so it may reflect a read error. This chain links TRBV7-9 with TRBJ2-3, with 11 bases lining up with TRBD2. The CDR3 length is 14 residues. Germline assignment: CDR1 SEHNR and CDR2 FQNEAQ (reference sequence). The CDR3 DNA sequence: TGTGCCAGCAACTTACTAGCGGGGGCAGATACGCAGTATTTT. Translation gives CASNLLAGADTQYF.

In its sample, this clonotype was seen a few times. The chain has TRBV20-1 and TRBJ1-4, with 8 bases lining up with TRBD1. The J segment lost 8 bases and the V segment lost 6 bases, leaving 11 bases of the junction unmatched. CDR3 length: 14 residues. Per germline, CDR1 DFQATT and CDR2 SNEGSKA (reference sequence). In nucleotides, the CDR3 is TGCAGTGCAAACCCAGGGGGCCTGGCCGAAAAACTGTTTTTT. This gives the protein CSANPGGLAEKLFF.

The chain recombines TRBV6-1 with TRBJ2-5; D perhaps matches TRBD2 (7 bases). Per germline, CDR1 MNHNS and CDR2 SASEGT. This CDR3 spans 14 amino acids. The germline V and J ends were trimmed by 4 bases and 4 bases, with 13 bases remaining between them. The CDR3 nucleotides are TGTGCCAGCAGTGGGGGGGGCCGGAGAGAGACCCAGTACTTC. Encoded protein: CASSGGGRRETQYF.

DNA of the CDR3: TGTGCCACCGCCCCTAGCGGGGGGGCTCATGAGCAGTTCTTC. Translated: CATAPSGGAHEQFF. The chain combines TRBV19 with TRBJ2-1; 12 bases line up with TRBD2. CDR3 length: 14 residues. CDR1 and CDR2 from the germline V gene are LNHDA and SQIVND (reference sequence). The V gene end was trimmed by 10 bases and the J gene end by 8 bases; junction bases not matched to a gene: 9.

V gene TRBV11-2 combines with J gene TRBJ2-2, with D perhaps assigned TRBD1 or TRBD2 (5 bases each). The V gene's germline CDR1 is SGHAT and CDR2 FQNNGV. With 1 base removed from V and 3 bases from J, the gap between germline ends came to 18 bases. The CDR3 is made up of 18 amino acids. The DNA for the CDR3 is TGTGCCAGCAGCTTAGGCAGGTGGGGGACCGCTCACACCGGGGAGCTGTTTTTT. This encodes CASSLGRWGTAHTGELFF.

This clonotype was detected ten times or more. This sequence joins TRBV12-3 or TRBV12-4 and TRBJ2-2; D is unclear. The CDR3 is made up of 13 amino acids. The V end lost 3 bases, the J end lost 4 bases, and 6 bases lay between the germline ends. CDR3 bases: TGTGCCAGCAGTTTGCAGTTCACCGGGGAGCTGTTTTTT. This translates into CASSLQFTGELFF.

The V call is TRBV10-1, the J call TRBJ1-1; D remains ambiguous. The CDR3 extends over 16 amino acids. Germline assignment: CDR1 WNHNN and CDR2 SYGVQD (reference sequence). Trimming cost V 2 bases and J 1 base, with 14 bases left between them. The CDR3 is CASSEGGKTENTEAFF. CDR3 in DNA: TGCGCCAGCAGTGAGGGTGGGAAGACGGAGAACACTGAAGCTTTCTTT.